The clone carrying this TCR beta chain appeared a few times. Its antigen is not known. The entry originates in a study of vaccination effects on CD4 cells after COVID-19. The overall study: Antigen-specific CD4+ T cells were expanded with viral peptide pools in the ViraFEST assay before sequencing. The median interval between the second dose and post-vaccine sampling was 72 days. Culturing of about 2 million PBMC per well took place with approximately 10 IU/ml IL-2 and around 10 ug/ml peptides. Study conclusions and caveats: Clones induced by infection and by vaccine showed marked clonal contraction late after vaccination.

CD4+ T cell isolation took place after 10 days of culture. Participants were given two doses of BNT162b2 or mRNA-1273 vaccine. This CDR3 region has 15 residues. CDR1 and CDR2 (germline): LGHDT, YNNKEL (reference sequence). V lost 2 bases and J 5 bases, leaving 15 bases between the germline ends. TCRdb's table, derived via immunoSEQ multiplex PCR, lists solely in-frame clones and lacks some. The data contain 66,000 or so clones, about 67% of them singletons. The chain carries TRBV3-1 (or the pseudogene TRBV3-2) and TRBJ1-1; D is ambiguous. Material: CD4+ T cells from PBMCs cultured without peptide, obtained after COVID-19 vaccination. This clonotype originated in a human donor who received a COVID-19 vaccine. The CDR3 is CASSQIPPGVTEAFF. CDR3 coding DNA: TGTGCCAGCAGCCAAATCCCCCCCGGGGTGACTGAAGCTTTCTTT.